What follows are 15 T cell receptor beta chains derived from one specimen sequenced in a study of cytomegalovirus exposure and HLA in healthy donors. PCR involved 60 Vbeta and 13 Jbeta primers. The data were produced by immunoSEQ multiplex PCR, yet TCRdb's version contains in-frame clones alone and is incomplete. This sample has around 160,000 clones, with roughly 85% found just once. The sequenced sample was PBMCs. These receptors were taken from a male donor in good health and CMV-seropositive.

This clone appeared a single time. Germline and junction disagree at one end, which may indicate a read error. This chain connects TRBV11-3 to TRBJ2-6, with a possible D match to TRBD1 (6 bases). The CDR3 is 16 residues long. Germline lookup yields CDR1 SGHNT and CDR2 YENEEA. The CDR3 DNA reads TGTGCCAGCAGCCCGAGGACAGAAACTGGGGCCAACGGCCTGACTTTC. It yields the protein CASSPRTETGANGLTF.

V usage is TRBV28 and J usage is TRBJ2-5; a weak D match, TRBD2 (5 bases). Germline assignment: CDR1 MDHEN and CDR2 SYDVKM. The V end was cut by 3 bases, the J end by 5 bases, with 13 bases between. The CDR3 totals 14 residues. As DNA, the CDR3 is TGTGCCAGCAGTTTCCCAGCGGTGAGGGAGACCCAGTACTTC. It specifies CASSFPAVRETQYF.

This rearrangement joins TRBV11-2 to TRBJ1-4, with 7 nucleotides matching TRBD1. The trim removed 6 bases at V and 8 bases at J, leaving 15 bases unmatched. The CDR3 consists of 16 residues. Germline V gene data show CDR1 as SGHAT and CDR2 as FQNNGV. CDR3 loop: CASRPGTADWDEKLFF. The DNA of the CDR3 is TGTGCCAGCAGACCGGGGACAGCCGATTGGGACGAAAAACTGTTTTTT. The variable domain in full, completed from reference TRBV11-2 and TRBJ1-4, reads EAGVAQSPRYKIIEKRQSVAFWCNPISGHATLYWYQQILGQGPKLLIQFQNNGVVDDSQLPKDRFSAERLKGVDSTLKIQPAKLEDSAVYLCASRPGTADWDEKLFFGSGTQLSVL.

The chain employs TRBV19 and TRBJ2-5; 10 bases map to TRBD2. V shed 3 bases, J shed 4 bases, and the junction held 14 bases outside the gene matches. The CDR3 runs 18 residues. From germline, CDR1 is LNHDA and CDR2 SQIVND (reference sequence). CDR3: CASSIGPASGGAGETQYF. As DNA, the CDR3 is TGTGCCAGTAGTATTGGTCCCGCCAGCGGGGGGGCCGGAGAGACCCAGTACTTC.

This clone was recorded once. The chain has TRBV27 and TRBJ2-7, with D unclear. Germline V gene data show CDR1 as MNHEY and CDR2 as SMNVEV (reference sequence). Trimming removed 5 bases at V and 6 bases at J, with 11 bases between. This CDR3 has 12 amino acids. CDR3 protein: CASSRNPSEQYF. In DNA, the CDR3 is TGTGCCAGCAGTCGGAACCCTAGCGAGCAGTACTTC.

V usage is TRBV18 and J usage is TRBJ1-2, with 7 bases identical to TRBD1. Germline V gene sequence: CDR1 KGHSH, CDR2 LQKENI. Losses at the gene ends were 6 bases for V and 6 bases for J; bases not matched to a gene: 10. CDR3 length equals 14 residues. CDR3 in DNA: TGTGCCAGCTCTCCAGCTAGACAGGGCGATGGCTACACCTTC. Translated, it gives CASSPARQGDGYTF.

The gene calls are TRBV19 and TRBJ2-4, with TRBD1 as a possible D gene (6 bases). V lost 4 bases to trimming and J lost 9 bases, with 22 bases between them. The CDR3 extends over 16 amino acids. Looked up from germline, CDR1 is LNHDA and CDR2 is SQIVND (reference sequence). The CDR3 spells CASSTPGTPAARIQYF. CDR3 in DNA: TGTGCCAGTAGTACGCCCGGGACACCGGCAGCTCGCATTCAGTACTTC.

This clone was recorded only once. The chain couples TRBV5-1 to TRBJ1-3; maybe TRBD1 (6 bases). Germline V CDR1 and CDR2: SGHRS, YFSETQ. CDR3 size: 18 residues. V lost 0 bases to trimming and J lost 0 bases, with 16 bases between them. The CDR3 sequence: CASSLGFRTELSGNTIYF. The DNA for the CDR3 is TGCGCCAGCAGCTTGGGTTTCAGGACAGAACTCTCTGGAAACACCATATATTTT.

This chain uses TRBV18 with TRBJ1-6; D unresolved. The CDR3 totals 12 residues. The V end lost 8 bases, the J end lost 9 bases, and 11 bases lay between the germline ends. Germline loops: CDR1 KGHSH, CDR2 LQKENI. CDR3 nucleotide sequence: TGTGCCAGCCGATCCCCCGGTTCACCCCTCCACTTT. Translated: CASRSPGSPLHF.

Concerning this clone: Other DNA sequences in this specimen translate into the identical CDR3. The J gene is TRBJ2-5, the V gene TRBV9; TRBD2 aligns across 9 bases. The end of the DNA fits TRBJ2-7 better, so the J call may be wrong. Germline V gene data show CDR1 as SGDLS and CDR2 as YYNGEE. The length of the CDR3 is 15 residues. CDR3 DNA: TGTGCCAGCAGCGTAAATAGCGGGAGCTCCTACGAGCAGTACTTC. This gives the protein CASSVNSGSSYEQYF.

V gene TRBV19 combines with J gene TRBJ2-1, with TRBD1 as a possible D gene (5 bases). V was clipped by 6 bases and J by 0 bases, with 12 bases between them. This CDR3 is 15 amino acids long. Germline V gene sequence: CDR1 LNHDA, CDR2 SQIVND (reference sequence). CDR3 in amino acids: CASSTDTSSYNEQFF. DNA for the CDR3: TGTGCCAGTAGCACGGACACGAGCTCCTACAATGAGCAGTTCTTC.

The V and J genes are TRBV7-2 and TRBJ2-7; 8 nucleotides line up with TRBD2. Germline V gene lookup returns CDR1 SGHTA and CDR2 FQGNSA. V trimming: 1 base; J trimming: 8 bases; junction bases outside the gene matches: 7. The CDR3 contains 14 residues. CDR3 in amino acids: CASSLVEAGAKQYF. CDR3 in DNA: TGTGCCAGCAGCTTAGTTGAAGCGGGAGCTAAGCAGTACTTC.

In its sample, this clone was seen a few times. The chain joins TRBV28 to TRBJ2-1; D remains unclear. V was shortened by 7 bases and J by 4 bases, with 14 bases between the two germline ends. Germline assignment: CDR1 MDHEN and CDR2 SYDVKM. The CDR3 consists of 14 residues. The CDR3 DNA reads TGTGCCAGCACCACCGGGTCAGCTTACAATGAGCAGTTCTTC. This sequence encodes CASTTGSAYNEQFF.

The J gene is TRBJ1-2, the V gene TRBV6-5, with TRBD1 as a possible D gene (6 bases). The CDR3 loop spans 16 amino acids. Germline-derived CDR1 and CDR2 are MNHEY and SVGAGI. Trimming cost V 1 base and J 7 bases, with 19 bases left between them. The CDR3 DNA reads as TGTGCCAGCAGTTACTTCCTCGGGGGGCGGCAAGGTGGCTACACCTTC. Amino acid sequence: CASSYFLGGRQGGYTF.

This chain links TRBV7-8 with TRBJ1-2; D not resolved. Trimming removed 2 bases at V and 4 bases at J, with 8 bases between. This CDR3 is built from 13 residues. Germline V gene sequence: CDR1 SGHVS, CDR2 FQNEAQ. The CDR3 nucleotides are TGTGCCAGCAGCTTACCAGGCTTCTATGGCTACACCTTC. It translates to CASSLPGFYGYTF.